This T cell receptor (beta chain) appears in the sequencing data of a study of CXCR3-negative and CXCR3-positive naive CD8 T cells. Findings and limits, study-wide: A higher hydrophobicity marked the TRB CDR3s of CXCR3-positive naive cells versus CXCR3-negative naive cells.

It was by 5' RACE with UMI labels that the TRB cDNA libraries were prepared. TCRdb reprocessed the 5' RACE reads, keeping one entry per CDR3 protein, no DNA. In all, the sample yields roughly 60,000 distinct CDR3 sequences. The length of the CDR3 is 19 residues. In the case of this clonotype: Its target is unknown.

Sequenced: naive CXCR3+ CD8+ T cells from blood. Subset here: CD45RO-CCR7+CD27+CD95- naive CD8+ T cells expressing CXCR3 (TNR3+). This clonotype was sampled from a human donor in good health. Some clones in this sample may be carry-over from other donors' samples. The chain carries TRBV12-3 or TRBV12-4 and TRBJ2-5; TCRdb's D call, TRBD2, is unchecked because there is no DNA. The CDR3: CASSPQLAGGRGAQETQYF.